This T cell receptor beta chain was sequenced for a study of blood T cell repertoires in COVID-19. Across the whole study: Spain, Italy and the United States supplied samples that represented acute and convalescent COVID-19.

Some clones are missing from TCRdb's copy, which holds only in-frame ones; the method was immunoSEQ multiplex PCR. The sample shows 330,000 or so clones, roughly 87% of them seen only once. Seattle enrolled patients during active infection and tracked them longitudinally. Germline CDR1 is SGHTA and CDR2 is FQGNSA. The CDR3 is 14 amino acids. V dropped 3 bases and J dropped 8; count of bases not matched to a gene: 2. This receptor was identified in a man in his thirties or forties with COVID-19, enrolled during active disease. The sample was peripheral blood. This chain joins TRBV7-2 and TRBJ1-6; 9 nucleotides line up with TRBD1. CDR3 residues: CASSLGQGDSPLHF. CDR3 nucleotides: TGTGCCAGCAGCTTGGGACAGGGAGATTCACCCCTCCACTTT.